This T cell receptor (beta chain) appears in the sequencing data of a study of blood T cell repertoires in COVID-19. Repertoires were generated with immunoSEQ multiplex PCR, while TCRdb's copy carries only in-frame clones and drops some. Of 150,000 to 180,000 clones in the sample, 75% to 85% were seen once. CDR1 is SGHNT, CDR2 YENEEA, per germline. CDR3 size: 17 residues. V gave up 1 base and J gave up 3 bases, with 16 bases separating them. J is TRBJ2-1 and V is TRBV11-3; D is uncertain. This receptor was obtained from a man aged 60 to 75 with acute or convalescent COVID-19. Material for sequencing was peripheral blood. In DNA form, the CDR3 reads TGTGCCAGCAGCTTAGGAATCGGTAGCCCGGTCTACAATGAGCAGTTCTTC. Amino acids: CASSLGIGSPVYNEQFF.